The 26 T cell receptor beta chains in this list originate from one sample, sequenced in a study of CD8 T cells in Susac syndrome. Random hexamers were used to reverse transcribe an amount of about 0.45 to 1 ug RNA. TCRdb passed the immunoSEQ multiplex PCR reads through MiXCR, listing each CDR3 protein once. The sample lists 80,000 or so distinct CDR3 sequences, under 95% occurring once. The material sequenced was CD4+ T cells from PBMCs. All receptors derive from a human donor with Susac syndrome.

This clonotype was recorded only once. The chain links TRBV14 to TRBJ2-2, with 7 bases matching TRBD2. This CDR3 is 16 amino acids long. V lost 4 bases, J lost 1 base, and 6 bases stayed unmatched. Germline V gene sequence: CDR1 SGHDN, CDR2 FVKESK. The CDR3 DNA reads TGTGCCAGCAGCCCGCCTAGCGGATTGAACACCGGGGAGCTGTTTTTT. This codes for CASSPPSGLNTGELFF.

V and J are TRBV28 and TRBJ2-1; perhaps TRBD1 as D (5 bases). This CDR3 has 10 residues. CDR1 and CDR2 (germline): MDHEN, SYDVKM. The V end was cut by 8 bases, the J end by 12 bases, with 11 bases between. CDR3 loop: CASGAWGQFF. The CDR3 DNA follows: TGTGCCAGCGGGGCCTGGGGGCAGTTCTTC.

The chain combines TRBV19 with TRBJ2-7, with D possibly matching TRBD2 (5 bases). The CDR3 extends over 18 amino acids. Trimming took off 4 bases at V and 0 bases at J, with 22 bases between the two ends. Germline values: CDR1 LNHDA, CDR2 SQIVND (reference sequence). DNA for the CDR3: TGTGCCAGTAGTACCATCGCGGGTAGAGGAAAGAGCTCCTACGAGCAGTACTTC. Protein sequence: CASSTIAGRGKSSYEQYF.

This chain connects TRBV12-3 or TRBV12-4 to TRBJ2-3; TRBD2 aligns across 7 bases. After removal of 4 bases from V and 3 bases from J, the junction contained 10 bases not matched to a gene. The length of the CDR3 is 16 residues. The CDR3 sequence is CASSSGKRGSTDTQYF. The DNA for the CDR3 is TGTGCCAGCAGTTCCGGAAAGCGGGGTAGTACAGATACGCAGTATTTT.

The rearrangement joins TRBV19 to TRBJ1-3; TRBD1 aligns across 12 bases. Trimming removed 9 bases from V and 3 bases from J; junction bases left unmatched: 6. The CDR3 consists of 15 residues. Germline-derived CDR1 and CDR2 are LNHDA and SQIVND (reference sequence). The CDR3 DNA reads as TGTGCCAGCGGGACAGGGGGCTTCGTTGGAAACACCATATATTTT. Translated: CASGTGGFVGNTIYF.

This chain joins TRBV15 and TRBJ1-2; the D gene is possibly TRBD1 (5 bases). Germline V gene sequence: CDR1 LNHNV, CDR2 YYDKDF (reference sequence). V was shortened by 5 bases and J by 5 bases, with 18 bases between the two germline ends. This CDR3 comprises 15 residues. CDR3 in amino acids: CATSYLLGVEYGYTF. As DNA, the CDR3 is TGTGCCACCAGCTATTTACTGGGGGTTGAATATGGCTACACCTTC.

V gene TRBV14 combines with J gene TRBJ2-6; D is possibly TRBD1 (6 bases). The CDR3 loop spans 15 amino acids. Germline V gene sequence: CDR1 SGHDN, CDR2 FVKESK. V lost 3 bases and J lost 2, with 8 bases in between. CDR3 bases: TGTGCCAGCAGCCATTACAGGGCTGGGGCCAACGTCCTGACTTTC. Amino acid sequence: CASSHYRAGANVLTF.

V and J are TRBV6-2 or TRBV6-3 and TRBJ2-1, with unresolved D. The CDR3 extends over 12 amino acids. Trimming stripped 2 bases from V and 13 bases from J, with 12 bases between. CDR1 and CDR2 (germline): MNHEY, SVGEGT. The CDR3 DNA reads TGTGCCAGCAGTTACCAAGGCCTATTACAGTTCTTC. Its translation is CASSYQGLLQFF.

The CDR3 reads CASSREEYGGYTF. In DNA, the CDR3 is TGCGCCAGCAGCCGAGAAGAATACGGTGGCTACACCTTC. The chain couples TRBV4-1 to TRBJ1-2; D call uncertain. V shed 4 bases and J shed 7 bases, with 13 bases lying between them. Germline CDR1 MGHRA, CDR2 YSYEKL. This CDR3 has 13 residues.

The V gene is TRBV7-2, the J gene TRBJ2-2, with D hard to call. This CDR3 region has 13 residues. The V and J ends lost 4 bases and 2 bases respectively, with 5 bases between them. Looked up from germline, CDR1 is SGHTA and CDR2 is FQGNSA. The CDR3, as DNA: TGTGCCAGCAGCTATCTAAACACCGGGGAGCTGTTTTTT. Amino acid sequence: CASSYLNTGELFF.

This clonotype showed up just once. The chain joins TRBV20-1 to TRBJ2-1; 16 nucleotides match TRBD2. Germline-derived CDR1 and CDR2 are DFQATT and SNEGSKA (reference sequence). J gave up 8 bases and V 1 base, and 2 bases lay outside the gene matches. This CDR3 has 15 amino acids. CDR3: CSARGGTSGRDEQFF. The CDR3 nucleotides are TGCAGTGCTAGAGGGGGGACTAGCGGGAGGGATGAGCAGTTCTTC.

The chain couples TRBV7-2 to TRBJ2-3; D gene ambiguous. CDR3 length equals 13 residues. Trimming took off 4 bases at V and 4 bases at J, with 9 bases between the two ends. Per germline, CDR1 SGHTA and CDR2 FQGNSA. The CDR3 loop reads CASSSPPADTQYF. The CDR3 DNA is TGTGCCAGCAGCTCCCCTCCGGCAGATACGCAGTATTTT.

The chain is built from TRBV20-1 and TRBJ2-7; tentative D call: TRBD2 (5 bases). CDR1 is DFQATT and CDR2 is SNEGSKA in the germline V gene (reference sequence). The CDR3 is made up of 14 amino acids. Trimming took 0 bases from V and 2 from J, leaving 11 bases between them. CDR3 residues: CSARDREGTYEQYF. CDR3 bases: TGCAGTGCTAGAGATCGGGAAGGGACCTACGAGCAGTACTTC.

This clonotype was detected only a few times. The V call is TRBV5-1, the J call TRBJ2-2; 7 nucleotides align to TRBD2. Germline V gene sequence: CDR1 SGHRS, CDR2 YFSETQ. With 1 base clipped from V and 1 base from J, the junction kept 4 bases outside the gene matches. CDR3 length equals 16 residues. The CDR3 protein is CASSLTGTKNTGELFF. The DNA of the CDR3 is TGCGCCAGCAGCTTGACCGGGACTAAGAACACCGGGGAGCTGTTTTTT.

The rearrangement links TRBV28 to TRBJ2-1, with D hard to call. Looked up from germline, CDR1 is MDHEN and CDR2 is SYDVKM. This CDR3 spans 13 amino acids. Trimming stripped 8 bases from V and 1 base from J, with 9 bases between. The CDR3 sequence: CASVSGSYNEQFF. The CDR3 DNA reads as TGTGCCAGCGTAAGTGGTTCCTACAATGAGCAGTTCTTC.

The rearrangement joins TRBV7-8 to TRBJ2-7; D uncertain. The CDR3 extends over 14 amino acids. V was pared by 5 bases and J by 0 bases, with 11 bases between. The germline gives CDR1 SGHVS, CDR2 FQNEAQ. For the CDR3, the DNA is TGTGCCAGCAGCCTCCGAGTTTTCTCCTACGAGCAGTACTTC. This sequence encodes CASSLRVFSYEQYF.

This chain uses TRBV20-1 with TRBJ2-5; no clear D gene. The CDR3 is 12 amino acids. Trimming shortened V by 6 bases and J by 7 bases, and 15 bases separated the two germline ends. Germline V gives CDR1 DFQATT, CDR2 SNEGSKA (reference sequence). CDR3 sequence: CSAPDAYRTQYF. As DNA, the CDR3 is TGCAGTGCCCCGGACGCATATCGGACCCAGTACTTC.

The chain carries TRBV6-5 and TRBJ2-7; 7 bases match TRBD1. The CDR3 runs to 15 residues. The germline CDR1 and CDR2 sequences are MNHEY and SVGAGI. J gave up 6 bases and V 5 bases, and 13 bases lay outside the gene matches. CDR3 region: CASSSKSTGAGEQYF. Here the CDR3 DNA reads TGTGCCAGCAGTAGTAAGTCCACAGGGGCCGGCGAGCAGTACTTC.

CDR3 coding DNA: TGTGCCAGCAGCTTAGGCGGGAGCAACTTCTACAATGAGCAGTTCTTC. Encoded protein: CASSLGGSNFYNEQFF. The chain recombines TRBV13 with TRBJ2-1; the D gene is possibly TRBD2 (6 bases). Trimming pared 0 bases from V and 3 bases from J, leaving 12 bases between. Germline CDR1 reads PRHDT; CDR2 reads FYEKMQ (reference sequence). The CDR3 runs 16 residues.

In its sample, this clonotype was seen a few times. The V call is TRBV7-8, the J call TRBJ2-5, with TRBD1 matching over 8 bases. J lost 0 bases, V lost 5 bases, and 5 bases had no gene match. The V gene's germline CDR1 is SGHVS and CDR2 FQNEAQ. The CDR3 length is 15 residues. CDR3 amino acids: CASSLGTGDQETQYF. In nucleotides, the CDR3 is TGTGCCAGCAGCCTTGGGACAGGCGACCAAGAGACCCAGTACTTC.

The chain links TRBV29-1 to TRBJ1-1; 8 nucleotides agree with TRBD1. CDR1 is SQVTM and CDR2 is ANQGSEA in the germline V gene. The CDR3 is 13 residues long. V shed 7 bases and J 4 bases; nucleotides not matched to a gene: 8. The CDR3 DNA is TGCAGCGGTAGACAGGGGATGGTCACTGAAGCTTTCTTT. It is translated as CSGRQGMVTEAFF.

This clonotype was picked up a small number of times. The chain uses TRBV7-9 and TRBJ2-2, with D maybe TRBD2 (5 bases). The CDR3 is 15 residues long. V dropped 2 bases and J dropped 2 bases, with 9 bases sitting between them. CDR1 SEHNR and CDR2 FQNEAQ come from the germline V gene (reference sequence). CDR3 DNA: TGTGCCAGCAGCTTAACCAGCGGAAACACCGGGGAGCTGTTTTTT. Amino acid sequence: CASSLTSGNTGELFF.

This chain connects TRBV5-4 to TRBJ2-1; TRBD2 matches at 11 bases. This CDR3 contains 16 residues. Germline V lookup: CDR1 SGHNT, CDR2 YYREEE (reference sequence). V was pared by 2 bases and J by 3 bases, with 4 bases of the junction left unmatched. The CDR3 reads CASSLPGLAVYNEQFF. The CDR3 DNA sequence: TGTGCCAGCAGCTTACCGGGACTAGCGGTCTACAATGAGCAGTTCTTC.

The rearrangement joins TRBV20-1 to TRBJ2-7; D may match TRBD1 or TRBD2 (5 bases each). V dropped 2 bases and J dropped 4 bases, with 12 bases sitting between them. The CDR3 runs 13 residues. CDR1 is DFQATT and CDR2 is SNEGSKA in the germline V gene (reference sequence). CDR3 sequence (DNA): TGCAGTGCTAGAACTGGGGGTAGATACGAGCAGTACTTC. Its protein product is CSARTGGRYEQYF.

In its sample, this clonotype was seen once. The CDR3 DNA reads as TGTGCCAGCAGCCCCCGGAGCGGTGAGAGGTACAATGAGCAGTTCTTC. This sequence encodes CASSPRSGERYNEQFF. This sequence joins TRBV2 and TRBJ2-1; a possible D gene is TRBD2 (5 bases). The CDR3 runs to 16 residues. CDR1 and CDR2 (germline): SNHLY, FYNNEI. V lost 6 bases to trimming and J lost 4 bases, with 19 bases between them.

The chain carries TRBV2 and TRBJ2-3, with D perhaps TRBD1 (5 bases). Germline V gene lookup returns CDR1 SNHLY and CDR2 FYNNEI. The CDR3 has 13 amino acids. V was clipped by 7 bases and J by 2 bases, with 10 bases between them. As DNA, the CDR3 is TGTGCCAGCAAGACAGAGGTCACAGATACGCAGTATTTT. Amino acid sequence: CASKTEVTDTQYF.